These 22 T cell receptor beta chains were all obtained from the same sample, sequenced in a study of Graves' ophthalmopathy and Graves' hyperthyroidism. Amplified material comprised TCR beta CDR3 regions derived from RNA transcripts. Following a first-round RT-PCR that used HTBI primers, a second-round multiplex PCR was carried out. TCRdb used MiXCR to reprocess the multiplex PCR reads, holding one entry per CDR3 protein. The table records about 740,000 distinct CDR3 sequences, 40% of them present only once. Sequenced input: peripheral blood. Every receptor here comes from an adult man with Graves' ophthalmopathy.

The chain couples TRBV10-3 to TRBJ1-1; a possible D gene is TRBD1 (6 bases). This CDR3 has 11 amino acids. The V end lost 5 bases, the J end lost 8 bases, and 9 bases lay between the germline ends. Germline V gene lookup returns CDR1 ENHRY and CDR2 SYGVKD. The CDR3 DNA reads TGTGCCATCAGTTCGACAGGAGAAGCTTTCTTT. Its translation is CAISSTGEAFF.

The chain links TRBV20-1 to TRBJ1-1; 7 bases are shared with TRBD1. Germline V lookup: CDR1 DFQATT, CDR2 SNEGSKA (reference sequence). J lost 1 base, V lost 3 bases, and 20 bases had no gene match. CDR3 size: 19 residues. The DNA for the CDR3 is TGCAGTGCTAGTTTTCGCGGTAGGGGGCCCGGCGGGCAGAACACTGAAGCTTTCTTT. This sequence encodes CSASFRGRGPGGQNTEAFF.

This clonotype was observed many times. The rearrangement links TRBV20-1 to TRBJ1-4, with TRBD1 identical over 9 bases. The CDR3 length is 13 residues. Trimming removed 5 bases from V and 8 bases from J; junction bases left unmatched: 6. Looked up from germline, CDR1 is DFQATT and CDR2 is SNEGSKA (reference sequence). CDR3 nucleotide sequence: TGCAGTGCTCTGGACAGGGGTGAGGAAAAACTGTTTTTT. Protein product: CSALDRGEEKLFF.

The chain employs TRBV5-5 and TRBJ1-4; D unresolved. Trimming took off 4 bases at V and 7 bases at J, with 8 bases between the two ends. The CDR3 length is 12 residues. CDR1 SGHKS and CDR2 YYEKEE come from the germline V gene (reference sequence). The CDR3 DNA is TGTGCCAGCAGCCAGGACGGTGAAAAACTGTTTTTT. It specifies CASSQDGEKLFF.

The V and J genes are TRBV25-1 and TRBJ2-2, with D perhaps TRBD1 (6 bases). Trimming took off 8 bases at V and 2 bases at J, with 9 bases between the two ends. There are 13 residues in the CDR3. Germline-derived CDR1 and CDR2 are MGHDK and SYGVNS. The CDR3 loop reads CASQGQNTGELFF. The CDR3 DNA reads as TGTGCCAGCCAGGGACAAAACACCGGGGAGCTGTTTTTT.

The table lists this clonotype with many counts. This chain connects TRBV11-2 to TRBJ1-2; D ambiguous. Germline V lookup: CDR1 SGHAT, CDR2 FQNNGV. CDR3 length: 13 amino acids. V was clipped by 5 bases and J by 2 bases, with 9 bases between them. The chain's CDR3 is CASSAEQNYGYTF. For the CDR3, the DNA is TGTGCCAGCAGCGCCGAACAGAACTATGGCTACACCTTC. The entire variable domain, with the rest obtained from reference TRBV11-2 and TRBJ1-2, is as follows: EAGVAQSPRYKIIEKRQSVAFWCNPISGHATLYWYQQILGQGPKLLIQFQNNGVVDDSQLPKDRFSAERLKGVDSTLKIQPAKLEDSAVYLCASSAEQNYGYTFGSGTRLTVV.

In its sample, this clonotype was seen many times. The chain employs TRBV2 and TRBJ1-5, with no clear D. The CDR3 runs to 13 residues. Trimming shortened V by 6 bases and J by 4 bases, and 10 bases separated the two germline ends. Germline CDR1 is SNHLY and CDR2 is FYNNEI. CDR3 residues: CASSGGLNQPQHF. The CDR3 DNA reads TGTGCCAGCAGCGGAGGGTTGAATCAGCCCCAGCATTTT.

With respect to this clonotype: A read error may account for a junction end that differs from germline. The rearrangement uses TRBV7-2 and TRBJ1-1, with D perhaps matching TRBD1 (5 bases). Germline-derived CDR1 and CDR2 are SGHTA and FQGNSA. The CDR3 loop spans 13 amino acids. CDR3 residues: CASSLSNLGGAYF. Here the CDR3 DNA reads TGTGCCAGCAGCTTATCCAACCTAGGCGGGGCTTACTTT.

This clonotype appeared many times. J is TRBJ1-5 and V is TRBV7-8; D not resolved. This CDR3 region has 16 residues. The V gene lost 5 bases and the J gene lost 7 bases, with 21 bases spanning the gap. CDR1 and CDR2 (germline): SGHVS, FQNEAQ. As DNA, the CDR3 is TGTGCCAGCAGCCCAACGACCGCTACCCAAGGACAGCCCCAGCATTTT. Translated, it gives CASSPTTATQGQPQHF. Together with reference TRBV7-8 and TRBJ1-5, the CDR3 gives the full variable domain: GAGVSQSPRYKVAKRGQDVALRCDPISGHVSLFWYQQALGQGPEFLTYFQNEAQLDKSGLPSDRFFAERPEGSVSTLKIQRTQQEDSAVYLCASSPTTATQGQPQHFGDGTRLSIL.

This clonotype was recorded only once. This chain connects TRBV14 to TRBJ2-5, with D tentatively TRBD2 (6 bases). V gave up 4 bases and J gave up 7 bases, with 13 bases separating them. CDR1 is SGHDN, CDR2 FVKESK, per germline. This CDR3 comprises 13 residues. The CDR3 DNA follows: TGTGCCAGCAGCCCAGTATTGGGAGGGACCCAGTACTTC. Translated: CASSPVLGGTQYF.

J is TRBJ2-7 and V is TRBV5-5; 11 bases fit TRBD2. CDR1 is SGHKS, CDR2 YYEKEE, per germline (reference sequence). The V gene end was trimmed by 2 bases and the J gene end by 5 bases; junction bases not matched to a gene: 6. The CDR3 runs to 15 residues. CDR3 loop: CASSFVGLAVNEQYF. The CDR3 DNA reads TGTGCCAGCAGCTTCGTGGGACTAGCGGTGAACGAGCAGTACTTC.

This clonotype was picked up many times. CDR3 DNA sequence: TGCAGCGTTGAAGATCCGGGGGCGGCAGGGGCCAACGTCCTGACTTTC. It specifies CSVEDPGAAGANVLTF. This chain joins TRBV29-1 and TRBJ2-6, with D possibly being TRBD1 or TRBD2 (6 bases each). This CDR3 contains 16 residues. Deletions cut 0 bases from V and 4 bases from J, with 13 bases between. The germline CDR1 and CDR2 sequences are SQVTM and ANQGSEA.

This chain links TRBV20-1 with TRBJ2-5; D is unresolved. Trimming removed 4 bases from V and 1 base from J, with 4 bases in between. The CDR3 runs to 11 residues. Germline CDR1 and CDR2: DFQATT and SNEGSKA (reference sequence). The CDR3: CSATSQETQYF. The CDR3 bases are TGCAGTGCTACTTCCCAAGAGACCCAGTACTTC.

A remark on this clonotype: Germline and junction disagree at one end, which may indicate a read error. The V call is TRBV2, the J call TRBJ1-1; D not certain. This CDR3 contains 15 residues. Germline CDR1 and CDR2: SNHLY and FYNNEI. The CDR3 DNA follows: TGTACCAGCAGTGAAGCGCGTATCGTAGGAACTGAAGCTTTCTTT. As protein: CTSSEARIVGTEAFF.

The chain couples TRBV20-1 to TRBJ1-5; no reliable D call. The CDR3 runs to 15 residues. Germline values: CDR1 DFQATT, CDR2 SNEGSKA (reference sequence). Trimming shortened V by 1 base and J by 5 bases, and 15 bases separated the two germline ends. The CDR3 DNA follows: TGCAGTGCTAGAGCCACTGGTAGGGAGGATCAGCCCCAGCATTTT. Translation gives CSARATGREDQPQHF.

This clonotype was recorded many times. V and J are TRBV2 and TRBJ1-5, with a weak D call TRBD1 (5 bases). CDR1 is SNHLY, CDR2 FYNNEI, per germline. The CDR3 runs to 14 residues. V was pared by 6 bases and J by 0 bases, with 9 bases between. CDR3 DNA sequence: TGTGCCAGCAGGGACATCATTAGCAATCAGCCCCAGCATTTT. Translation gives CASRDIISNQPQHF.

The chain joins TRBV7-2 to TRBJ2-7; 7 positions match TRBD2. Germline V lookup: CDR1 SGHTA, CDR2 FQGNSA. Trimming took 2 bases from V and 4 from J; bases not matched to a gene: 11. The CDR3 runs to 16 residues. The CDR3 loop is CASSLLNSAAGYEQYF. DNA for the CDR3: TGTGCCAGCAGCTTATTGAATTCGGCAGCGGGGTACGAGCAGTACTTC.

CDR3 residues: CASGFGGGEAFF. The CDR3, as DNA: TGTGCCAGCGGTTTTGGGGGGGGTGAAGCTTTCTTT. The chain recombines TRBV9 with TRBJ1-1, with a possible D match to TRBD1 (5 bases). The germline CDR1 and CDR2 sequences are SGDLS and YYNGEE. The CDR3 length is 12 residues. V was trimmed by 7 bases and J by 7 bases, leaving 14 bases between them.

This chain links TRBV15 with TRBJ2-6; D is undetermined. Per the germline V gene, CDR1 is LNHNV and CDR2 is YYDKDF (reference sequence). This CDR3 comprises 13 residues. Trimming stripped 5 bases from V and 3 bases from J, with 5 bases between. CDR3 DNA: TGTGCCACCAGCCCCGTTGGGGCCAACGTCCTGACTTTC. This gives the protein CATSPVGANVLTF.

This clonotype was recorded at least ten times. V is TRBV20-1 and J is TRBJ2-7; D perhaps matches TRBD1 (5 bases). V was shortened by 0 bases and J by 12 bases, with 12 bases between the two germline ends. This CDR3 comprises 11 residues. Germline CDR1 reads DFQATT; CDR2 reads SNEGSKA (reference sequence). The CDR3 DNA is TGCAGTGCTAGAGATCGCAGGGTCCCGTACTTC. This encodes CSARDRRVPYF.

This clonotype was counted ten times or more. The CDR3 loop reads CSLKQGETYEQYF. Here the CDR3 DNA reads TGCAGCCTGAAACAGGGAGAAACCTACGAGCAGTACTTC. The chain carries TRBV29-1 and TRBJ2-7; tentative D call: TRBD1 (6 bases). Germline lookup yields CDR1 SQVTM and CDR2 ANQGSEA. Trimming took off 8 bases at V and 2 bases at J, with 16 bases between the two ends. The CDR3 totals 13 residues.

This chain connects TRBV11-2 to TRBJ2-5; a possible D gene is TRBD2 (5 bases). This CDR3 contains 15 residues. Trimming shortened V by 0 bases and J by 7 bases, and 15 bases separated the two germline ends. Germline values: CDR1 SGHAT, CDR2 FQNNGV. The CDR3 bases are TGTGCCAGCAGCTTAGATGGGCGCTCCGAGGGGACCCAGTACTTC. The encoded protein is CASSLDGRSEGTQYF.